The 4 T cell receptor beta chains listed next were all sequenced from one sample in a study of T-cell reconstitution after alpha-beta-depleted transplantation in children. Researchers prepared the TCRbeta library using unique molecular identifiers, the study reports. TCRdb redid the calling of the PCR reads with MiXCR, one entry per CDR3 protein. The table includes a few hundred thousand distinct CDR3 sequences, 10% detected once. Material: PBMCs from the stem cell graft donor, obtained from the stem cell graft. All receptors derive from a human donor who donated a stem cell graft to a child with acute lymphoblastic leukemia.

Only a few counts were recorded for this clonotype. V usage is TRBV29-1 and J usage is TRBJ2-3; D is perhaps TRBD1 (5 bases). Between the trimmed V and J ends, which lost 7 bases and 11 bases, there was a span of 19 bases. The CDR3 consists of 12 residues. In germline, CDR1 is SQVTM, CDR2 ANQGSEA. The CDR3 nucleotides read TGCAGCGCCGTCAGGGCCCTGGCAGAGCAGTATTTT. Translated: CSAVRALAEQYF.

DNA of the CDR3: TGTGCCAGCCGGACTAGCGGGAGTACCGGGGAGCTGTTTTTT. It codes for CASRTSGSTGELFF. The chain links TRBV27 to TRBJ2-2, with TRBD2 matching 13 bases. The CDR3 spans 14 residues. Unmatched junction bases numbered 2, after V lost 8 bases and J lost 5 bases. Germline CDR1 and CDR2: MNHEY and SMNVEV (reference sequence).

V and J are TRBV19 and TRBJ2-1; 7 bases match TRBD2. Germline V gene sequence: CDR1 LNHDA, CDR2 SQIVND (reference sequence). CDR3 length: 16 residues. J lost 3 bases, V lost 5 bases, and 10 bases had no gene match. As DNA, the CDR3 is TGTGCCAGTAGTCGTCCGGGAGGAGGGCGCTACAATGAGCAGTTCTTC. Translation: CASSRPGGGRYNEQFF.

In its sample, this clonotype was seen a few times. The gene calls are TRBV7-8 and TRBJ1-2; 7 bases match TRBD1. CDR1 SGHVS and CDR2 FQNEAQ come from the germline V gene. V was clipped by 3 bases and J by 8 bases; unmatched bases: 6. The CDR3 runs to 13 residues. The CDR3 bases are TGTGCCAGCAGCTTTGGGACAGTTCCAGGCTACACCTTC. Its protein product is CASSFGTVPGYTF.